These 5 T cell receptor beta chains originate from one sample sequenced in a study of T cells after posttransplantation cyclophosphamide. Sequencing was performed with immunoSEQ multiplex PCR; in TCRdb, only in-frame clones are kept and a portion is missing. Found here are 40,000 to 60,000 clones, no singletons; the ten largest cover about 2.2%. Sequences were obtained from PBMCs. Receptors were obtained from a man in his forties in good health, CMV-negative, and a related stem cell transplant donor.

The sample holds many counts of this clone. The V and J genes are TRBV4-3 and TRBJ2-3; 8 bases match TRBD1. Germline CDR1 is LGHNA and CDR2 is YSLEER. V was clipped by 3 bases and J by 5 bases; unmatched bases: 19. CDR3 length: 19 amino acids. CDR3 amino acids: CASSQETHRGTGREDTQYF. The CDR3 DNA reads TGCGCCAGCAGCCAGGAAACCCACAGGGGGACGGGGCGGGAAGATACGCAGTATTTT.

The sample holds a few counts of this clone. The chain employs TRBV11-3 and TRBJ2-1; possibly TRBD2 for D (6 bases). This CDR3 spans 16 amino acids. Germline V lookup: CDR1 SGHNT, CDR2 YENEEA. V dropped 0 bases and J dropped 7 bases, with 16 bases sitting between them. The CDR3 DNA follows: TGTGCCAGCAGCTTAGATCCAACGGGAGTTGTGAATGAGCAGTTCTTC. Protein sequence: CASSLDPTGVVNEQFF. Full variable domain (rest looked up from reference TRBV11-3 and TRBJ2-1): EAGVVQSPRYKIIEKKQPVAFWCNPISGHNTLYWYLQNLGQGPELLIRYENEEAVDDSQLPKDRFSAERLKGVDSTLKIQPAELGDSAVYLCASSLDPTGVVNEQFFGPGTRLTVL.

This clone was counted at least ten times. The chain uses TRBV4-2 and TRBJ2-1, with 15 bases fitting TRBD2. The V and J ends lost 0 bases and 10 bases, in that order; junction bases with no gene match: 1. CDR3 length: 15 amino acids. Per germline, CDR1 LGHNA and CDR2 YNFKEQ. The CDR3 loop reads CASSQDGLAGGEQFF. The CDR3 nucleotides read TGTGCCAGCAGCCAAGACGGACTAGCGGGGGGGGAGCAGTTCTTC.

In this sample, this clone turned up many times. The V call is TRBV27, the J call TRBJ2-7; a possible D gene is TRBD1 (7 bases). The CDR3 runs 15 residues. V lost 7 bases and J lost 3, with 19 bases in between. Per germline, CDR1 MNHEY and CDR2 SMNVEV (reference sequence). The CDR3 DNA sequence: TGTGCCAGCACCCTCTCGGCAGGGGGGTTCTACGAGCAGTACTTC. This gives the protein CASTLSAGGFYEQYF.

Ten or more counts support this clone. The chain uses TRBV7-9 and TRBJ2-5; D possibly corresponds to TRBD2 (6 bases). Trimming removed 5 bases from V and 10 bases from J, with 11 bases in between. From germline, CDR1 is SEHNR and CDR2 FQNEAQ (reference sequence). The CDR3 is made up of 11 amino acids. CDR3 region: CASSLTRDQYF. DNA for the CDR3: TGTGCCAGCAGCCTCACGCGGGACCAGTACTTC.